A single sample gave rise to the 18 T cell receptor beta chains below, sequenced in a study of T-cell reconstitution after alpha-beta-depleted transplantation in children. Preparation of the TCRbeta library used unique molecular identifiers. TCRdb reprocessed the PCR reads via MiXCR and lists one record per CDR3 protein. Seen here are more than 550,000 distinct CDR3 sequences, about 11% observed once, and the top ten hold 4%. Sequenced material: PBMCs from the stem cell graft donor, taken from the stem cell graft. These receptor sequences come from a human donor who donated a stem cell graft to a child with acute myeloid leukemia.

This clonotype was detected many times. The CDR3 DNA follows: TGCAGCGTTGATGACTTTCCGGACGGCTCGAGCACAGATACGCAGTATTTT. Translating it yields CSVDDFPDGSSTDTQYF. The V gene is TRBV29-1, the J gene TRBJ2-3; D is ambiguous. The CDR3 length is 17 residues. V lost 3 bases to trimming and J lost 0 bases, with 19 bases between them. Germline assignment: CDR1 SQVTM and CDR2 ANQGSEA.

This clonotype was found many times. The chain recombines TRBV28 with TRBJ2-1, with TRBD2 identical over 8 bases. This CDR3 has 17 amino acids. Germline-derived CDR1 and CDR2 are MDHEN and SYDVKM. The V and J ends lost 3 bases and 8 bases, in that order; junction bases with no gene match: 15. CDR3 nucleotides: TGTGCCAGCAGTTTTCCCGGGGGGCAGCGGGAGCGCCATGAGCAGTTCTTC. Its protein product is CASSFPGGQRERHEQFF.

This clonotype was counted at least ten times. V is TRBV29-1 and J is TRBJ1-1; 9 positions match TRBD1. The germline V gene encodes CDR1 SQVTM and CDR2 ANQGSEA. The CDR3 has 14 residues. After removal of 4 bases from V and 2 bases from J, the junction contained 5 bases not matched to a gene. As DNA, the CDR3 is TGCAGCGTTGTGGGGACAGGGACCAACACTGAAGCTTTCTTT. It codes for CSVVGTGTNTEAFF.

This clonotype was picked up a small number of times. The CDR3 coding sequence is TGTGCCGGGGGACGCGGGGTCGGGTACGAGCAGTACTTC. As protein: CAGGRGVGYEQYF. The chain combines TRBV28 with TRBJ2-7; the D gene is possibly TRBD2 (6 bases). V was clipped by 11 bases and J by 4 bases, with 18 bases between them. The CDR3 spans 13 residues. Germline CDR1 reads MDHEN; CDR2 reads SYDVKM.

This clonotype was seen many times. The chain couples TRBV27 to TRBJ2-2, with D possibly matching TRBD1 (6 bases). Germline V lookup: CDR1 MNHEY, CDR2 SMNVEV (reference sequence). V was cut by 2 bases and J by 0 bases, with 10 bases left in between. The CDR3 has 16 amino acids. The CDR3 is CASSLRDTSNTGELFF. The CDR3 DNA is TGTGCCAGCAGTTTACGGGACACCTCGAACACCGGGGAGCTGTTTTTT.

This clonotype was found many times. The CDR3 loop reads CSARVPTLAKNIQYF. The CDR3 coding sequence is TGCAGTGCTAGAGTCCCGACTTTAGCCAAAAACATTCAGTACTTC. This chain uses TRBV20-1 with TRBJ2-4, with unresolved D. V gave up 1 base and J gave up 0 bases, with 10 bases separating them. The CDR3 contains 15 residues. The germline V gene has CDR1 DFQATT and CDR2 SNEGSKA (reference sequence).

CDR3 in amino acids: CASSPDGTTGNTIYF. CDR3 DNA sequence: TGTGCCAGCTCACCTGACGGGACAACTGGAAACACCATATATTTT. The chain carries TRBV18 and TRBJ1-3; perhaps TRBD1 as D (6 bases). V was trimmed by 3 bases and J by 2 bases, leaving 11 bases between them. CDR3 size: 15 residues. CDR1 is KGHSH and CDR2 is LQKENI in the germline V gene.

This clonotype was picked up many times. The J gene is TRBJ2-7, the V gene TRBV5-1; 10 nucleotides line up with TRBD2. J gave up 3 bases and V 0 bases, and 3 bases lay outside the gene matches. This CDR3 is 15 amino acids long. CDR1 SGHRS and CDR2 YFSETQ come from the germline V gene. CDR3 sequence (DNA): TGCGCCAGCAGCTTGGGGCCTAGCGGGAGCTACGAGCAGTACTTC. This codes for CASSLGPSGSYEQYF.

The rearrangement uses TRBV2 and TRBJ2-2; possibly TRBD2 for D (6 bases). The germline gives CDR1 SNHLY, CDR2 FYNNEI. CDR3 length: 15 residues. V was trimmed by 6 bases and J by 1 base, leaving 12 bases between them. The CDR3 nucleotides read TGTGCCAGCAGGGGAGGACTTCAGAACACCGGGGAGCTGTTTTTT. As protein: CASRGGLQNTGELFF.

The chain links TRBV5-4 to TRBJ2-5, with D perhaps TRBD2 (6 bases). CDR1 and CDR2 from the germline V gene are SGHNT and YYREEE (reference sequence). This CDR3 has 14 residues. Trimming left V 4 bases short and J 2 bases short, with 12 bases between. CDR3 nucleotides: TGTGCCAGCAGCCTCGGGACTTTGCAAGAGACCCAGTACTTC. Translation: CASSLGTLQETQYF.

This clonotype was counted ten times or more. CDR3 in amino acids: CASSPKMAGEAFF. CDR3 nucleotides: TGTGCCAGCTCCCCGAAGATGGCAGGTGAAGCTTTCTTT. The V gene is TRBV6-5, the J gene TRBJ1-1; no clear D. Germline loops: CDR1 MNHEY, CDR2 SVGAGI. The CDR3 covers 13 residues. V lost 8 bases and J 7 bases, leaving 17 bases between the germline ends.

V is TRBV20-1 and J is TRBJ2-1; D gene ambiguous. V was trimmed by 3 bases and J by 0 bases, leaving 9 bases between them. The CDR3 sequence is 14 residues long. CDR1 DFQATT and CDR2 SNEGSKA come from the germline V gene (reference sequence). The CDR3 DNA is TGCAGTGCTAGTGAAGTCATCTCCTACAATGAGCAGTTCTTC. Protein product: CSASEVISYNEQFF.

This clonotype was seen repeatedly, ten times or more. The chain employs TRBV5-1 and TRBJ2-3; D remains ambiguous. This CDR3 comprises 15 residues. Germline CDR1 reads SGHRS; CDR2 reads YFSETQ. With 0 bases removed from V and 2 bases from J, the gap between germline ends came to 10 bases. This chain's CDR3 is CASSLDGRATDTQYF. CDR3 nucleotide sequence: TGCGCCAGCAGCTTGGATGGCCGTGCCACAGATACGCAGTATTTT.

In this sample, this clonotype turned up many times. The rearrangement links TRBV9 to TRBJ2-3; the match to TRBD2 covers 9 bases. The junction had 2 bases not matched to a gene; V was cut back by 1 base and J by 2 bases. Per the germline V gene, CDR1 is SGDLS and CDR2 is YYNGEE. CDR3 size: 15 residues. CDR3 DNA: TGTGCCAGCAGCGTATCTAGCGGGACCACAGATACGCAGTATTTT. Its protein is CASSVSSGTTDTQYF.

A few counts support this clonotype. This chain joins TRBV29-1 and TRBJ2-3; no reliable D call. The V end lost 6 bases, the J end lost 15 bases, and 19 bases lay between the germline ends. The CDR3 runs to 11 residues. Germline V gene data show CDR1 as SQVTM and CDR2 as ANQGSEA. The CDR3 DNA sequence: TGCAGCGTCCGGACCGAGGCCGGACGATATTTT. Its translation is CSVRTEAGRYF.

This clonotype has just a few counts. The chain is built from TRBV7-9 and TRBJ2-7, with 9 bases that match TRBD2. The J segment lost 0 bases and the V segment lost 1 base, leaving 4 bases of the junction unmatched. CDR1 is SEHNR, CDR2 FQNEAQ, per germline (reference sequence). CDR3 size: 16 residues. CDR3 sequence reads: CASSLGVAGVSYEQYF. DNA for the CDR3: TGTGCCAGCAGCTTAGGGGTAGCGGGAGTCTCCTACGAGCAGTACTTC.

J is TRBJ2-1 and V is TRBV28, with D perhaps TRBD1 (5 bases). Germline CDR1 reads MDHEN; CDR2 reads SYDVKM. V shed 5 bases and J shed 4 bases, with 12 bases lying between them. This CDR3 is built from 14 residues. CDR3 in amino acids: CASSPRDTYNEQFF. The CDR3 DNA sequence: TGTGCCAGCAGTCCCAGGGATACTTACAATGAGCAGTTCTTC.

This clonotype was found a few times. This chain uses TRBV5-1 with TRBJ2-1; the match to TRBD2 covers 7 bases. The ends lost 4 bases at V and 1 base at J; junction bases unmatched: 14. This CDR3 is built from 18 residues. Germline CDR1 reads SGHRS; CDR2 reads YFSETQ. Here the CDR3 reads CASSSSPLTGGSYNEQFF. CDR3 nucleotide sequence: TGCGCCAGCAGCAGTAGCCCCTTAACGGGAGGTTCCTACAATGAGCAGTTCTTC.